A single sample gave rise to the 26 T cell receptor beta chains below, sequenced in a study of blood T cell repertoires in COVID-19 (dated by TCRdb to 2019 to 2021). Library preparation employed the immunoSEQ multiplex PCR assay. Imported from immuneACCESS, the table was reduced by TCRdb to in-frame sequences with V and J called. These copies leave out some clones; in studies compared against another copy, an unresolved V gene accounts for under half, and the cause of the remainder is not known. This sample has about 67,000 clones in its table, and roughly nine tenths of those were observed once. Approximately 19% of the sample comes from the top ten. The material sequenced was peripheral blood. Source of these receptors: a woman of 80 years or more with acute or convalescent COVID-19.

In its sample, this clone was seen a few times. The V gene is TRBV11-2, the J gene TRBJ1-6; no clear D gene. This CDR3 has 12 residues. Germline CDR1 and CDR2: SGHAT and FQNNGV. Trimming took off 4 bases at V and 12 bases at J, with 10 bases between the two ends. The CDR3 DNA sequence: TGTGCCAGCAGCTCAAGAGGGAAACCCCTCCACTTT. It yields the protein CASSSRGKPLHF.

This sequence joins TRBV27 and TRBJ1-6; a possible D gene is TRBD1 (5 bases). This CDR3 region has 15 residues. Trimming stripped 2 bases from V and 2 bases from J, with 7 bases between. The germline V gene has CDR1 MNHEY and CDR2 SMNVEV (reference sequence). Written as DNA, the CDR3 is TGTGCCAGCAGTTTACAGGGCACCTATAATTCACCCCTCCACTTT. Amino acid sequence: CASSLQGTYNSPLHF.

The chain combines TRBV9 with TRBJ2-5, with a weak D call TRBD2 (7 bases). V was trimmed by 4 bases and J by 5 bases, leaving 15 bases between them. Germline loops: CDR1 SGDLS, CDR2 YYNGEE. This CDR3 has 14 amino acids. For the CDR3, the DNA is TGTGCCAGCAGCACTGGGGGGGCAGGGGAGACCCAGTACTTC. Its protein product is CASSTGGAGETQYF. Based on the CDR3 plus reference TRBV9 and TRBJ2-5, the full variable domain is DSGVTQTPKHLITATGQRVTLRCSPRSGDLSVYWYQQSLDQGLQFLIQYYNGEERAKGNILERFSAQQFPDLHSELNLSSLELGDSALYFCASSTGGAGETQYFGPGTRLLVL.

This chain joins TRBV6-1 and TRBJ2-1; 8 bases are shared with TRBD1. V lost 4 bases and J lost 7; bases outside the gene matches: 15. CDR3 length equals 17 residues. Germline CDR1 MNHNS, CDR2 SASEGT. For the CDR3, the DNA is TGTGCCAGCAGTGTCTCAGGGGGCGTAAGGTTCAGTAATGAGCAGTTCTTC. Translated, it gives CASSVSGGVRFSNEQFF.

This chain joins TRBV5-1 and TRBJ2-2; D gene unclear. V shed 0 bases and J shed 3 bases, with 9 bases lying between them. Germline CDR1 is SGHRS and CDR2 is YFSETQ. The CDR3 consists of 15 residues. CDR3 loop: CASSLELGDTGELFF. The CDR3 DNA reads TGCGCCAGCAGCTTGGAATTGGGCGACACCGGGGAGCTGTTTTTT.

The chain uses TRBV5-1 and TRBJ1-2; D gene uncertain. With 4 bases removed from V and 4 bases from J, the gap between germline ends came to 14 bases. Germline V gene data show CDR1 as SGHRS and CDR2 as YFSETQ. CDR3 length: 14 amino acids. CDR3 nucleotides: TGCGCCAGCAGCCTCGCCCAGGTGGGCTATGGCTACACCTTC. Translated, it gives CASSLAQVGYGYTF. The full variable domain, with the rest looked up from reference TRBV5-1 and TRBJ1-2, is KAGVTQTPRYLIKTRGQQVTLSCSPISGHRSVSWYQQTPGQGLQFLFEYFSETQRNKGNFPGRFSGRQFSNSRSEMNVSTLELGDSALYLCASSLAQVGYGYTFGSGTRLTVV.

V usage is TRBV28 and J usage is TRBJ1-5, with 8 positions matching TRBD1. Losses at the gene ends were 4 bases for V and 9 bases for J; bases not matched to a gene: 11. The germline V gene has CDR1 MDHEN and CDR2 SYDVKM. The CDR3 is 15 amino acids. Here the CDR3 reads CASSSPDRGQRPQHF. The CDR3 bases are TGTGCCAGCAGTTCCCCCGACAGGGGCCAACGGCCCCAGCATTTT.

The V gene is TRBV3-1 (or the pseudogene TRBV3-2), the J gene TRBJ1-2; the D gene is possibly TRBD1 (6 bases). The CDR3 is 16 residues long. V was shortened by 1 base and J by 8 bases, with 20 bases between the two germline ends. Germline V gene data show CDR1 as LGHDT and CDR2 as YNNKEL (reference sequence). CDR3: CASSQGRSTGREGYTF. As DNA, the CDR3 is TGTGCCAGCAGCCAAGGTCGGTCTACAGGGAGAGAGGGCTACACCTTC.

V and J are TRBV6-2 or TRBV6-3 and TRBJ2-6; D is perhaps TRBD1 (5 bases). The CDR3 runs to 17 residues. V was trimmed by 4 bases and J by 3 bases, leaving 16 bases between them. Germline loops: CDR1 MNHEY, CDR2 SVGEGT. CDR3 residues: CASSLATGARGANVLTF. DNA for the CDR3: TGTGCCAGCAGTTTAGCCACTGGGGCCCGTGGGGCCAACGTCCTGACTTTC.

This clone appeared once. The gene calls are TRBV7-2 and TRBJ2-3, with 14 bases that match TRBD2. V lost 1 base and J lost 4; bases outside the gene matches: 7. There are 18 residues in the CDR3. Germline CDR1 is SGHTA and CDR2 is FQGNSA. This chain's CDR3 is CASSLVGLAGDWADTQYF. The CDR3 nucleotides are TGTGCCAGCAGCTTAGTGGGACTAGCGGGAGACTGGGCAGATACGCAGTATTTT.

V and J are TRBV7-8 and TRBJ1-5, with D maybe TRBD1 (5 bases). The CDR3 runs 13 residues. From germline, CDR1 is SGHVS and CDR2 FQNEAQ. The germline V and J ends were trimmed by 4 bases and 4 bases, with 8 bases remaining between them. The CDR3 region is CASSSGYNQPQHF. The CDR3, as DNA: TGTGCCAGCAGCTCAGGGTATAATCAGCCCCAGCATTTT.

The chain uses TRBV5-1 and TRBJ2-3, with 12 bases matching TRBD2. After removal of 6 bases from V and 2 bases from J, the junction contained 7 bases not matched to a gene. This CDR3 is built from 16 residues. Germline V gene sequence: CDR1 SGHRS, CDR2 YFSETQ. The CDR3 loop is CASNLLAGGNTDTQYF. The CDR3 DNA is TGCGCCAGCAACCTACTAGCGGGAGGCAACACAGATACGCAGTATTTT.

CDR3 loop: CASSPYRGGGEKLFF. CDR3 DNA: TGTGCCAGCAGCCCCTACAGGGGGGGAGGTGAAAAACTGTTTTTT. The chain employs TRBV13 and TRBJ1-4; 8 bases match TRBD1. The junction had 9 bases not matched to a gene; V was cut back by 5 bases and J by 7 bases. Germline V gene lookup returns CDR1 PRHDT and CDR2 FYEKMQ (reference sequence). The CDR3 is 15 amino acids. Combining the CDR3 with reference TRBV13 and TRBJ1-4 gives the whole variable domain AAGVIQSPRHLIKEKRETATLKCYPIPRHDTVYWYQQGPGQDPQFLISFYEKMQSDKGSIPDRFSAQQFSDYHSELNMSSLELGDSALYFCASSPYRGGGEKLFFGSGTQLSVL.

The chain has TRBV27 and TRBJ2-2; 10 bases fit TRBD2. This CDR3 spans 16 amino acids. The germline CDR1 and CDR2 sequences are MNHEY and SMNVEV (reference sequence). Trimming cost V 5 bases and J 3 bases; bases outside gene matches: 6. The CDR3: CASSPSGRVDTGELFF. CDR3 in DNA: TGTGCCAGCAGTCCTAGCGGGAGAGTCGACACCGGGGAGCTGTTTTTT.

The CDR3 DNA is TGTGCCAGCAGCCAAGTTATTACCTACGAGCAGTACTTC. Its protein is CASSQVITYEQYF. The rearrangement links TRBV4-2 to TRBJ2-7; D not resolved. V was shortened by 1 base and J by 2 bases, with 6 bases between the two germline ends. Germline values: CDR1 LGHNA, CDR2 YNFKEQ. This CDR3 has 13 residues.

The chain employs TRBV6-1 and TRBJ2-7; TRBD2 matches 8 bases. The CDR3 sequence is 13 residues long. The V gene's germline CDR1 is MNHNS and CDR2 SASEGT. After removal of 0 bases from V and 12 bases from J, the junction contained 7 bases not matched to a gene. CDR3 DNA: TGTGCCAGCAGTGAAGCTTCGGGAGGGGATACGTACTTC. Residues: CASSEASGGDTYF.

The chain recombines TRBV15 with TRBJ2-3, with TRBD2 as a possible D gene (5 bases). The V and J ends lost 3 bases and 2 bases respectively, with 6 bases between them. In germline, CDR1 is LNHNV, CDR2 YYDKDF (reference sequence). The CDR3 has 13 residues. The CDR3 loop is CATSRRATDTQYF. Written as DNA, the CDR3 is TGTGCCACCAGCAGGCGGGCCACAGATACGCAGTATTTT.

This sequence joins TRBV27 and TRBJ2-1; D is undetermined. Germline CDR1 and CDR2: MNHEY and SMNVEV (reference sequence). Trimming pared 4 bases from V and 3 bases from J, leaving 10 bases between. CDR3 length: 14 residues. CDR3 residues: CASSSSSLYNEQFF. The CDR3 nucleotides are TGTGCCAGCAGTTCCAGTTCTCTCTACAATGAGCAGTTCTTC.

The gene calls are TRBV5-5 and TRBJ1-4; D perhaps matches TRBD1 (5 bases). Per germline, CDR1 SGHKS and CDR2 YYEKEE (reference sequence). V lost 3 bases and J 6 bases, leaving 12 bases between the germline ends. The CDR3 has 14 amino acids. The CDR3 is CASSSRGLDEKLFF. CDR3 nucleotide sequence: TGTGCCAGCAGCTCAAGGGGACTGGATGAAAAACTGTTTTTT.

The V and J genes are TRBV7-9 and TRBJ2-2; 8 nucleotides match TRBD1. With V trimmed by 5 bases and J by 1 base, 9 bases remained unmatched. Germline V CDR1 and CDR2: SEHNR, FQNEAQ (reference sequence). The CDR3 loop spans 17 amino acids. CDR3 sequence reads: CASSPNRGAGNTGELFF. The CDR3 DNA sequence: TGTGCCAGCAGCCCCAACAGGGGGGCAGGGAACACCGGGGAGCTGTTTTTT.

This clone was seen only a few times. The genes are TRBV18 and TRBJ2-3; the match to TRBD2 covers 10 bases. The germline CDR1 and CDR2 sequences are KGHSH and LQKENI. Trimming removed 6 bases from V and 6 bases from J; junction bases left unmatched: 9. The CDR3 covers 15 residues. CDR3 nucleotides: TGTGCCAGCTCTCTAGGGACTAGCGTAAGCGATACGCAGTATTTT. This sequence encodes CASSLGTSVSDTQYF.

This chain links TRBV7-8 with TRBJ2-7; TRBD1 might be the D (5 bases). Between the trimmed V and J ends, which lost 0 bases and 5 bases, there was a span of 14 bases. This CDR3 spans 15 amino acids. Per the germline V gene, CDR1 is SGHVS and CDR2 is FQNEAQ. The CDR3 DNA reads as TGTGCCAGCAGCTTAGCGCTTGCGCAGGGCGACGAGCAGTACTTC. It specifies CASSLALAQGDEQYF. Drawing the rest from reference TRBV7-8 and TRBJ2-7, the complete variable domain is GAGVSQSPRYKVAKRGQDVALRCDPISGHVSLFWYQQALGQGPEFLTYFQNEAQLDKSGLPSDRFFAERPEGSVSTLKIQRTQQEDSAVYLCASSLALAQGDEQYFGPGTRLTVT.

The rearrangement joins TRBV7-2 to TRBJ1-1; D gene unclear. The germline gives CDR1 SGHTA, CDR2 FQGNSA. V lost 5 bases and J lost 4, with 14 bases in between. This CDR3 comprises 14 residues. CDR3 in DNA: TGTGCCAGCAGCGTCCGGGGTACTGGCACTGAAGCTTTCTTT. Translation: CASSVRGTGTEAFF.

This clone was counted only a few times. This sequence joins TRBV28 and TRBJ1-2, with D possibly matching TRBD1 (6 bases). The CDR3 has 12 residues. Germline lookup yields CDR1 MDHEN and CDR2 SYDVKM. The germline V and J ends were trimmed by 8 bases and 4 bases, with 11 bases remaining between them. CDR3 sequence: CASAGAGYGYTF. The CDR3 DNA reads TGTGCCAGCGCAGGGGCGGGCTATGGCTACACCTTC.

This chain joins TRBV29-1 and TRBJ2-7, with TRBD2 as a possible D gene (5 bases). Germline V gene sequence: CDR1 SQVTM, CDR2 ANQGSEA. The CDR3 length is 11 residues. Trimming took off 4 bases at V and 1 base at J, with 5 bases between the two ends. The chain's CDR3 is CSVGRSYEQYF. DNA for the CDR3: TGCAGCGTTGGGAGGTCCTACGAGCAGTACTTC.

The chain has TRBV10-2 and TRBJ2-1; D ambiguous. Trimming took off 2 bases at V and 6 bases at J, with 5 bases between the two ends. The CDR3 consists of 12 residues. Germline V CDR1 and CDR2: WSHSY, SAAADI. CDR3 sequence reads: CASSEISNEQFF. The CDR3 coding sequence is TGCGCCAGCAGTGAGATTAGCAATGAGCAGTTCTTC.